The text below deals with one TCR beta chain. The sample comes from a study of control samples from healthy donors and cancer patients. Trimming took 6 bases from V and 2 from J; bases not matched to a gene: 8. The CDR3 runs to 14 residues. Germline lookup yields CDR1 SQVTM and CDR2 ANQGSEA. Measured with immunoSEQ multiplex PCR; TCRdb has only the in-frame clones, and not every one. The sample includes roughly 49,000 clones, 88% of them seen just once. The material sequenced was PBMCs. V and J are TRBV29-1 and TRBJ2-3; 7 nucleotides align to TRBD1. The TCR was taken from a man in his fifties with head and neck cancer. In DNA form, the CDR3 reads TGCAGCGTGAAGAGGGACAGCCCCACAGATACGCAGTATTTT. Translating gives CSVKRDSPTDTQYF.